The 7 T cell receptor beta chains given below trace back to one sample, sequenced in a study of blood T cell repertoires in COVID-19. Here immunoSEQ multiplex PCR was the method, and the copy in TCRdb shows in-frame clones only, minus some. This sample has 150,000 to 160,000 clones; 80% to 90% occur once, and the top ten carry roughly 14%. Sequenced material: peripheral blood. The receptors were sampled from a woman aged 40 to 50 with acute or convalescent COVID-19.

The V gene is TRBV2, the J gene TRBJ2-3; 8 bases align to TRBD2. The germline gives CDR1 SNHLY, CDR2 FYNNEI. V lost 2 bases to trimming and J lost 4 bases; unmatched junction nucleotides: 8. The CDR3 runs 16 residues. Written as DNA, the CDR3 is TGTGCCAGCAGTGAATCTTCGCGGGAGGTCTCAGATACGCAGTATTTT. Translation: CASSESSREVSDTQYF.

The CDR3 spells CASSSWGDSEKLFF. For the CDR3, the DNA is TGTGCCAGCAGCTCCTGGGGGGACAGTGAAAAACTGTTTTTT. This chain links TRBV5-4 with TRBJ1-4; TRBD1 matches at 7 bases. Trimming at V came to 3 bases and at J to 7 bases, leaving 6 bases not matched to a gene. The V gene's germline CDR1 is SGHNT and CDR2 YYREEE (reference sequence). This CDR3 has 14 residues. Looking up the rest from reference TRBV5-4 and TRBJ1-4 gives the full variable domain: ETGVTQSPTHLIKTRGQQVTLRCSSQSGHNTVSWYQQALGQGPQFIFQYYREEENGRGNFPPRFSGLQFPNYSSELNVNALELDDSALYLCASSSWGDSEKLFFGSGTQLSVL.

Worth noting for this clone: Its ends do not fully match the called genes, so a read error is possible. This rearrangement joins TRBV6-2 or TRBV6-3 to TRBJ2-7; weak D call: TRBD2 (6 bases). Germline V gene sequence: CDR1 MNHEY, CDR2 SVGEGT. The length of the CDR3 is 14 residues. CDR3 protein: CASSYFGTSDWGNF. CDR3 DNA: TGTGCCAGCAGTTACTTCGGGACTTCGGACTGGGGGAACTTC.

The chain joins TRBV28 to TRBJ1-3, with 8 bases lining up with TRBD1. Germline CDR1 reads MDHEN; CDR2 reads SYDVKM. The J segment lost 6 bases and the V segment lost 5 bases, leaving 9 bases of the junction unmatched. This CDR3 contains 15 residues. The CDR3 sequence: CASSPSGTGINTIYF. Here the CDR3 DNA reads TGTGCCAGCAGTCCCTCCGGGACAGGCATAAACACCATATATTTT. Full variable domain (remainder filled in from reference TRBV28 and TRBJ1-3): DVKVTQSSRYLVKRTGEKVFLECVQDMDHENMFWYRQDPGLGLRLIYFSYDVKMKEKGDIPEGYSVSREKKERFSLILESASTNQTSMYLCASSPSGTGINTIYFGEGSWLTVV.

The chain recombines TRBV14 with TRBJ2-7; possibly TRBD1 for D (5 bases). The CDR3 has 14 residues. Germline assignment: CDR1 SGHDN and CDR2 FVKESK. Deletions cut 8 bases from V and 2 bases from J, with 16 bases between. This CDR3 reads CASSDIAGPYEQYF. The DNA of the CDR3 is TGTGCCAGCTCGGACATAGCTGGGCCCTACGAGCAGTACTTC.

The chain is built from TRBV7-2 and TRBJ2-7, with 7 bases identical to TRBD1. V trimming: 5 bases; J trimming: 2 bases; junction bases outside the gene matches: 9. Germline assignment: CDR1 SGHTA and CDR2 FQGNSA. This CDR3 is 15 amino acids long. The CDR3 bases are TGTGCCAGCAGCCCGCAGGGGACAGTCGCCTACGAGCAGTACTTC. Translating gives CASSPQGTVAYEQYF.

The rearrangement links TRBV15 to TRBJ2-2, with D possibly TRBD1 on 5 matching bases. V lost 7 bases to trimming and J lost 5 bases, with 8 bases between them. This CDR3 has 12 residues. Germline lookup yields CDR1 LNHNV and CDR2 YYDKDF (reference sequence). The CDR3 DNA sequence: TGTGCCACCAAAAGGGGAACCGGGGAGCTGTTTTTT. As protein: CATKRGTGELFF.